Presented here are 6 T cell receptor beta chains from one specimen sequenced in a study of blood T cell repertoires in COVID-19. The assay was immunoSEQ multiplex PCR, and TCRdb's table has in-frame clones only and misses some. Here the sample spans some 290,000 clones, 90% being singletons. Material: peripheral blood. These receptors all stem from a woman between 40 and 55 years old with COVID-19, enrolled during active disease.

The chain employs TRBV19 and TRBJ2-7; D may be TRBD1 (6 bases). In germline, CDR1 is LNHDA, CDR2 SQIVND (reference sequence). The CDR3 contains 17 residues. The ends were cut back, 6 bases at V and 3 bases at J, with 24 bases in the middle. CDR3 in DNA: TGTGCCAGTAGCTCTCCGGGACACCCCTTGGGCCGCTACGAGCAGTACTTC. Translation: CASSSPGHPLGRYEQYF. The full variable domain, its missing parts supplied by reference TRBV19 and TRBJ2-7, is DGGITQSPKYLFRKEGQNVTLSCEQNLNHDAMYWYRQDPGQGLRLIYYSQIVNDFQKGDIAEGYSVSREKKESFPLTVTSAQKNPTAFYLCASSSPGHPLGRYEQYFGPGTRLTVT.

The V call is TRBV15, the J call TRBJ1-5, with 10 bases aligning to TRBD1. The germline CDR1 and CDR2 sequences are LNHNV and YYDKDF (reference sequence). The V gene end was trimmed by 0 bases and the J gene end by 5 bases; junction bases not matched to a gene: 1. The CDR3 consists of 15 residues. CDR3 bases: TGTGCCACCAGCAGAGACGGACAGGGGGATCAGCCCCAGCATTTT. Protein sequence: CATSRDGQGDQPQHF. The full variable domain, rest sourced from reference TRBV15 and TRBJ1-5, is DAMVIQNPRYQVTQFGKPVTLSCSQTLNHNVMYWYQQKSSQAPKLLFHYYDKDFNNEADTPDNFQSRRPNTSFCFLDIRSPGLGDTAMYLCATSRDGQGDQPQHFGDGTRLSIL.

V and J are TRBV19 and TRBJ1-2; D is possibly TRBD1 (5 bases). The CDR3 spans 14 residues. V lost 6 bases and J lost 2, with 13 bases in between. Germline V gene data show CDR1 as LNHDA and CDR2 as SQIVND (reference sequence). CDR3 nucleotide sequence: TGTGCCAGTAGCCCCCAGGGTAACAACTATGGCTACACCTTC. Translated, it gives CASSPQGNNYGYTF.

V usage is TRBV25-1 and J usage is TRBJ2-2; 10 bases match TRBD1. V was pared by 4 bases and J by 4 bases, with 9 bases of the junction left unmatched. CDR1 is MGHDK and CDR2 is SYGVNS in the germline V gene. CDR3 length: 17 residues. The CDR3 here is CASSAWSGTGATGELFF. The CDR3 DNA reads TGTGCCAGCAGTGCGTGGTCGGGGACAGGGGCCACCGGGGAGCTGTTTTTT. Full variable domain (remainder filled in from reference TRBV25-1 and TRBJ2-2): EADIYQTPRYLVIGTGKKITLECSQTMGHDKMYWYQQDPGMELHLIHYSYGVNSTEKGDLSSESTVSRIRTEHFPLTLESARPSHTSQYLCASSAWSGTGATGELFFGEGSRLTVL.

This chain links TRBV6-2 or TRBV6-3 with TRBJ2-1, with D possibly TRBD2 on 6 matching bases. The CDR3 is made up of 16 amino acids. Germline lookup yields CDR1 MNHEY and CDR2 SVGEGT. Trimming pared 2 bases from V and 1 base from J, leaving 12 bases between. The DNA for the CDR3 is TGTGCCAGCAGTTACCGGTCAGGGAGGTCCTACAATGAGCAGTTCTTC. Its translation is CASSYRSGRSYNEQFF.

V gene TRBV12-5 combines with J gene TRBJ2-2; 10 bases fit TRBD2. Germline trimming cut 4 bases from V and 1 base from J; bases unmatched to any gene: 15. CDR3 size: 20 residues. CDR1 LGHNT and CDR2 FRNRAP come from the germline V gene. CDR3 amino acids: CASGWVSRDTSGENTGELFF. DNA of the CDR3: TGTGCTAGTGGTTGGGTATCCCGGGATACTAGCGGGGAGAACACCGGGGAGCTGTTTTTT.